This T cell receptor (beta chain) was identified during a study of blood T cell repertoires in COVID-19. This CDR3 is built from 16 residues. Germline V lookup: CDR1 SGHNT, CDR2 YENEEA. The ends lost 5 bases at V and 5 bases at J; junction bases unmatched: 12. The data were produced by immunoSEQ multiplex PCR, yet TCRdb's version contains in-frame clones alone and is incomplete. The top ten clones hold 26% of a sample with tens of thousands of clones, around three quarters of them seen once. The receptor's source is a man between 60 and 70 years old with active or convalescent COVID-19. V is TRBV11-3 and J is TRBJ2-7, with 10 bases aligning to TRBD1. Source material: peripheral blood. The CDR3 here is CASSPGGVGTGDEQYF. DNA of the CDR3: TGTGCCAGCAGCCCAGGTGGAGTTGGGACAGGGGACGAGCAGTACTTC.